One and the same sample provided the 9 T cell receptor beta chains below, sequenced in a study of PD-1 blockade in classical Hodgkin lymphoma. Patients all relapsed after autologous stem cell transplantation, and there was variation in brentuximab vedotin exposure. Method: immunoSEQ multiplex PCR; TCRdb's copy keeps in-frame clones and lacks some. This table has more than 40,000 clones, around nine tenths appearing once. Here the sequenced sample was peripheral blood mononuclear cells (PBMCs), taken at baseline. These receptors were collected from a human donor with classical Hodgkin lymphoma.

The chain combines TRBV7-9 with TRBJ1-5, with 12 bases aligning to TRBD1. There are 16 residues in the CDR3. Germline loops: CDR1 SEHNR, CDR2 FQNEAQ (reference sequence). Trimming took 4 bases from V and 6 from J; bases not matched to a gene: 7. Written as DNA, the CDR3 is TGTGCCAGCAGCTCCACGGGACAGGGGGCGGGTCAGCCCCAGCATTTT. Amino acids: CASSSTGQGAGQPQHF.

This CDR3 is CASSIVGRGQGQPQHF. The CDR3 bases are TGTGCCAGTAGTATAGTAGGCAGGGGGCAAGGGCAGCCCCAGCATTTT. The chain links TRBV19 to TRBJ1-5; TRBD1 agrees at 8 bases. Germline V lookup: CDR1 LNHDA, CDR2 SQIVND (reference sequence). CDR3 length: 16 amino acids. With V trimmed by 1 base and J by 7 bases, 9 bases remained unmatched.

CDR3 nucleotide sequence: TGTGCCACCAGACCGTTCAGGGTAATTGGGTCAGATACGCAGTATTTT. Protein: CATRPFRVIGSDTQYF. This chain links TRBV15 with TRBJ2-3, with D maybe TRBD1 (5 bases). The V end was cut by 6 bases, the J end by 4 bases, with 20 bases between. This CDR3 spans 16 amino acids. Germline V gene data show CDR1 as LNHNV and CDR2 as YYDKDF (reference sequence). Full variable domain (missing parts from reference TRBV15 and TRBJ2-3): DAMVIQNPRYQVTQFGKPVTLSCSQTLNHNVMYWYQQKSSQAPKLLFHYYDKDFNNEADTPDNFQSRRPNTSFCFLDIRSPGLGDTAMYLCATRPFRVIGSDTQYFGPGTRLTVL.

The genes are TRBV6-1 and TRBJ1-3, with D maybe TRBD1 (6 bases). Looked up from germline, CDR1 is MNHNS and CDR2 is SASEGT. CDR3 length: 15 amino acids. The V end lost 6 bases, the J end lost 0 bases, and 12 bases lay between the germline ends. CDR3 DNA: TGTGCCAGCAGCGGACAGTCCCACTCTGGAAACACCATATATTTT. As protein: CASSGQSHSGNTIYF.

The V and J genes are TRBV10-2 and TRBJ1-2; 7 positions match TRBD1. The germline CDR1 and CDR2 sequences are WSHSY and SAAADI. V gave up 5 bases and J gave up 4 bases; unmatched junction bases: 7. There are 14 residues in the CDR3. CDR3 protein: CASSLGTAIYGYTF. The CDR3 region has the DNA TGCGCCAGCAGTCTCGGGACAGCCATCTATGGCTACACCTTC.

The chain is built from TRBV6-1 and TRBJ2-4; D uncertain. Trimming removed 4 bases from V and 7 bases from J, with 17 bases in between. Germline loops: CDR1 MNHNS, CDR2 SASEGT. The CDR3 runs 15 residues. DNA for the CDR3: TGTGCCAGCAGTGGAGGAACCGGGCCCATGAACATTCAGTACTTC. This gives the protein CASSGGTGPMNIQYF.

In this sample, this clone turned up once. V and J are TRBV23-1 and TRBJ1-5, with D hard to call. TRBV23-1 is reported as an ORF; its role is uncertain. V lost 7 bases and J 2 bases, leaving 3 bases between the germline ends. The CDR3 runs to 11 residues. CDR3 in amino acids: CASTRNQPQHF. CDR3 sequence (DNA): TGCGCCAGCACTCGCAATCAGCCCCAGCATTTT.

The chain couples TRBV7-3 to TRBJ1-5, with 8 nucleotides matching TRBD1. CDR1 and CDR2 (germline): SGHTA, FQGTGA. CDR3 length equals 16 residues. The V segment lost 5 bases and the J segment 6 bases; nucleotides outside the gene matches: 12. This CDR3 reads CASSKADRGDVQPQHF. CDR3 nucleotide sequence: TGTGCCAGCAGCAAAGCTGACAGGGGTGATGTTCAGCCCCAGCATTTT.

V gene TRBV7-9 combines with J gene TRBJ1-1, with a tentative D call TRBD1 (6 bases). The CDR3 totals 16 residues. Germline lookup yields CDR1 SEHNR and CDR2 FQNEAQ (reference sequence). Trimming left V 2 bases short and J 2 bases short, with 15 bases between. CDR3 nucleotides: TGTGCCAGCAGCTTAAGAATACAGGGCAGAAACACTGAAGCTTTCTTT. Protein product: CASSLRIQGRNTEAFF.